This is a list of T cell receptor beta chains from one sample in a study of cytomegalovirus exposure and HLA in healthy donors. Here immunoSEQ multiplex PCR was the method, and the copy in TCRdb shows in-frame clones only, minus some. This table holds 100,000 to 150,000 clones, about 10% found once. Specimen: PBMCs. The receptors originated from a woman in her late teens or twenties in good health and CMV-seropositive. Both conserved end residues are part of each CDR3. D genes are given only for firm matches. Expanded clones get a size class; other rows say once, few or many, or leave the size out.

D	V	size	J	CDR3	DNA
NA	TRBV2	few	TRBJ2-3	CASKAESGQYF	TGTGCCAGCAAAGCGGAGTCAGGGCAGTATTTT
TRBD2	TRBV29-1	few	TRBJ2-1	CSCGTSGYNEQFF	TGCAGCTGTGGGACTAGCGGTTACAATGAGCAGTTCTTC
NA	TRBV30	NA	TRBJ2-1	CAWSDLRKRTGEQFF	TGTGCCTGGAGTGACCTCCGGAAACGTACGGGTGAGCAGTTCTTC
NA	TRBV10-3	few	TRBJ1-1	CAISGDTEAFF	TGTGCCATCAGTGGAGACACTGAAGCTTTCTTT
NA	TRBV13	few	TRBJ1-4	CASRSTGSNNEKLFF	TGTGCCAGCAGGTCTACAGGGTCGAATAATGAAAAACTGTTTTTT
NA	TRBV28	NA	TRBJ2-3	CASNIGVGADTQYF	TGTGCCAGCAACATAGGGGTAGGTGCAGATACGCAGTATTTT
NA	TRBV9	few	TRBJ2-3	CASSSRELTDTQYF	TGTGCCAGCAGCTCACGGGAGCTCACAGATACGCAGTATTTT
NA	TRBV7-6	few	TRBJ1-4	CASSSNTGYEKLFF	TGTGCCAGCAGCTCAAACACAGGGTATGAAAAACTGTTTTTT
TRBD2	TRBV7-6	NA	TRBJ2-5	CASSPPRLAGNIQMETQYF	TGTGCCAGCAGCCCCCCCCGACTAGCGGGAAACATACAGATGGAGACCCAGTACTTC
TRBD1	TRBV19	NA	TRBJ2-1	CASSMEPGQGAYEQFF	TGTGCCAGTAGCATGGAACCGGGACAGGGGGCCTATGAGCAGTTCTTC
NA	TRBV11-2	NA	TRBJ1-4	CASSPRGSGVGNEKLFF	TGTGCCAGCAGCCCCCGAGGTAGCGGGGTCGGAAATGAAAAACTGTTTTTT
NA	TRBV5-8	few	TRBJ1-2	CASTAGTRSNYGYTF	TGTGCCAGCACGGCAGGAACCAGATCTAACTATGGCTACACCTTC
TRBD1	TRBV5-1	few	TRBJ2-7	CASGTGRDYEQYF	TGCGCCAGCGGGACAGGGAGAGATTACGAGCAGTACTTC
NA	TRBV5-8	NA	TRBJ1-2	CASSLEGKLGVTGWGYGYTF	TGTGCCAGCAGCTTGGAAGGGAAATTAGGGGTAACGGGTTGGGGATATGGCTACACCTTC
TRBD2	TRBV5-8	NA	TRBJ2-1	CASSRIAGGSKIYNEQFF	TGTGCCAGCAGCAGGATAGCGGGAGGTAGTAAGATCTACAATGAGCAGTTCTTC
NA	TRBV7-2	NA	TRBJ2-7	CASSLLARDSYEQYF	TGTGCCAGCAGCTTACTCGCGAGGGACTCCTACGAGCAGTACTTC
NA	TRBV9	NA	TRBJ2-7	CASSFRGGEGFYEQYF	TGTGCCAGCAGCTTCCGAGGGGGGGAGGGGTTCTACGAGCAGTACTTC
NA	TRBV5-1	few	TRBJ2-7	CASSLGGLSNSFSAEQYF	TGCGCCAGCAGCTTGGGAGGGTTGAGTAATTCCTTCTCCGCCGAGCAGTACTTC
NA	TRBV6-5	NA	TRBJ2-2	CASSYPLTGELFF	TGTGCCAGCAGTTACCCTCTCACCGGGGAGCTGTTTTTT
NA	TRBV27	few	TRBJ2-7	CASSPSLATAYEQYF	TGTGCCAGCAGTCCCTCCCTAGCGACCGCCTACGAGCAGTACTTC
TRBD2	TRBV30	few	TRBJ2-3	CAWSGLAGSTDTQYF	TGTGCCTGGAGTGGACTAGCGGGGAGCACAGATACGCAGTATTTT
NA	TRBV7-9	NA	TRBJ2-3	CASSLRGSTDTQYF	TGTGCCAGCAGCCTGAGGGGGTCCACAGATACGCAGTATTTT
NA	TRBV7-6	NA	TRBJ2-1	CASNTLGLDEQFF	TGTGCCAGCAACACCCTCGGACTTGATGAGCAGTTCTTC
TRBD1	TRBV27	NA	TRBJ1-4	CASSNRGQANEKLFF	TGTGCCAGCTCTAACAGGGGGCAGGCTAATGAAAAACTGTTTTTT
TRBD2	TRBV7-6	few	TRBJ2-7	CASSLASGRALSEQYF	TGTGCCAGCAGCTTAGCTAGCGGGAGGGCCTTAAGCGAGCAGTACTTC
NA	TRBV6-5	few	TRBJ1-2	CASSYSSRDYGYTF	TGTGCCAGCAGTTACTCGTCTCGGGACTATGGCTACACCTTC
NA	TRBV6-1	few	TRBJ1-2	CASSKKRSYGYTF	TGTGCCAGCAGTAAAAAAAGGAGTTACGGCTACACCTTC
NA	TRBV19	NA	TRBJ1-5	CASGVGARLPQHF	TGTGCCAGTGGGGTGGGGGCCCGGTTGCCCCAGCATTTT
TRBD1	TRBV5-1	NA	TRBJ1-1	CASSPRLQGDTEAFF	TGCGCCAGCAGCCCCCGCCTACAGGGGGACACTGAAGCTTTCTTT
TRBD2	TRBV19	NA	TRBJ2-1	CASSSRTSGGPAAEQFF	TGTGCCAGTAGTTCTCGGACTAGCGGAGGACCCGCAGCTGAGCAGTTCTTC
NA	TRBV14	NA	TRBJ1-1	CASSRRGIETFF	TGTGCCAGCAGCCGCCGGGGGATTGAAACTTTCTTT
NA	TRBV5-1	NA	TRBJ2-2	CASGRDTGELFF	TGCGCCAGCGGGAGAGACACCGGGGAGCTGTTTTTT
NA	TRBV27	once	TRBJ2-6	CASGERERGANVLTF	TGTGCCAGCGGGGAGAGGGAGAGAGGGGCCAACGTCCTGACTTTC
TRBD1	TRBV5-5	NA	TRBJ2-3	CASSLLQGVSTDTQYF	TGTGCCAGCAGCTTGTTGCAGGGGGTGAGCACAGATACGCAGTATTTT
NA	TRBV5-1	NA	TRBJ1-2	CASSTEGFYGYTF	TGCGCCAGCAGCACAGAAGGATTCTATGGCTACACCTTC
NA	TRBV7-2	NA	TRBJ2-7	CASSLVRGTYEQYF	TGTGCCAGCAGCTTAGTGAGGGGGACCTACGAGCAGTACTTC
NA	TRBV19	few	TRBJ2-2	CASSITPWGPGELFF	TGTGCCAGTAGTATTACACCTTGGGGCCCCGGGGAGCTGTTTTTT
TRBD1	TRBV7-9	NA	TRBJ1-1	CASSPPSDRGEAFF	TGTGCCAGCAGCCCCCCGTCGGACAGGGGTGAAGCTTTCTTT
NA	TRBV7-9	NA	TRBJ2-5	CASSVSRGALQETQYF	TGTGCCAGCAGCGTTTCCCGCGGGGCCCTCCAAGAGACCCAGTACTTC
NA	TRBV30	NA	TRBJ2-7	CAWSKSYEQYF	TGTGCCTGGAGTAAGAGCTACGAGCAGTACTTC
NA	TRBV7-9	NA	TRBJ2-3	CASRRQGTDTQYF	TGTGCCAGCAGGAGACAGGGCACAGATACGCAGTATTTT
TRBD2	TRBV28	NA	TRBJ2-1	CASQGLAGGEQFF	TGTGCCAGCCAGGGACTAGCGGGAGGAGAGCAGTTCTTC
TRBD1	TRBV28	NA	TRBJ1-5	CASSSQGVWGREDQPQHF	TGTGCCAGCAGCTCACAGGGGGTGTGGGGCCGGGAGGATCAGCCCCAGCATTTT